A selection of T cell receptor beta chains follows, all from one sample in a study of molecular identifiers for immune sequencing clone quantification. MiXCR, applied by TCRdb to the PCR reads, yields one record per CDR3 protein. The data show 40,000 or so distinct CDR3 sequences, 19% seen once. The sample consisted of naive CD8+ T cells from blood, with Jurkat cell RNA spiked in. Every receptor here comes from a human donor in good health. Some libraries in this study had Jurkat cell RNA spiked in. CDR3s include the opening cysteine and the closing phenylalanine or tryptophan. A D gene is named only where the DNA matches it firmly. The size entry gives once, few, many or a size class.

cdr3_length j_call v_call d_call clone_size cdr3_aa cdr3_nt
11 TRBJ2-7 TRBV4-1 TRBD2 many CASRRGAEQYF TGCGCCAGCCGGCGGGGGGCCGAGCAGTACTTC
16 TRBJ2-6 TRBV7-9 - many CASSSIASNGANVLTF TGTGCCAGCAGCTCGATCGCCTCAAACGGGGCCAACGTCCTGACTTTC
14 TRBJ1-1 TRBV19 - many CASSIGGWTTEAFF TGTGCCAGTAGTATCGGGGGTTGGACCACTGAAGCTTTCTTT
14 TRBJ1-1 TRBV28 - many CASSWRGRNSEAFF TGTGCCAGCAGTTGGCGAGGGAGGAACTCTGAAGCTTTCTTT
14 TRBJ1-6 TRBV13 - many CASSFAGLNSPLHF TGTGCCAGCAGCTTCGCGGGGCTGAATTCACCCCTCCACTTT
14 TRBJ2-1 TRBV28 - many CASSWTGTYNEQFF TGTGCCAGCAGTTGGACTGGAACCTACAATGAGCAGTTCTTC
18 TRBJ2-1 TRBV28 TRBD2 many CASNMGLAGVVTYNEQFF TGTGCCAGCAACATGGGACTAGCGGGAGTGGTCACCTACAATGAGCAGTTCTTC
13 TRBJ1-1 TRBV14 - many CASSQEYGTEAFF TGTGCCAGCAGCCAAGAGTACGGCACTGAAGCTTTCTTT
9 TRBJ1-1 TRBV19 - many CASSPPPHF TGTGCCAGTAGTCCCCCCCCTCATTTT
16 TRBJ2-2 TRBV4-2 TRBD2 many CASSPGGGDNTGELFF TGTGCCAGCAGCCCTGGGGGGGGGGATAACACCGGGGAGCTGTTTTTT
11 TRBJ1-1 TRBV27 - many CASSTGFEAFF TGTGCCAGCAGCACGGGATTTGAAGCTTTCTTT
13 TRBJ2-7 TRBV10-3 TRBD1 many CAISDGTGDEQYF TGTGCCATCAGTGACGGGACAGGGGACGAGCAGTACTTC
14 TRBJ1-1 TRBV7-6 - many CVTNGGSVNTEAFF TGTGTGACAAACGGGGGGTCTGTGAACACTGAAGCTTTCTTT
14 TRBJ2-5 TRBV3-1 - many CASSQEGREETQYF TGTGCCAGCAGCCAAGAGGGCCGCGAAGAGACCCAGTACTTC